The present T cell receptor beta chain was sequenced within a study of T-cell memory formation after mild COVID-19. To note about this clonotype: Its antigen is unknown.

Trimming cost V 5 bases and J 5 bases, with 17 bases left between them. CDR3 length: 15 amino acids. Per the germline V gene, CDR1 is SGHTA and CDR2 is FQGTGA. Findings of the study overall: Clonal second-wave expansions that peaked on day 37 had unconfirmed SARS-CoV-2 specificity. Pre-infection memory held some responding clones, suggesting pre-existing cross-reactive T cells responded. Day 15 to 85 contracting clones showed balanced CD4/CD8; later expanders leaned CD4+.

TCRalpha and TCRbeta libraries used 5'RACE with constant-segment primers and UMIs. Using its own MiXCR run on the 5' RACE reads, TCRdb lists one record per CDR3 protein. The sample contains about 350,000 distinct CDR3 sequences, 20% to 25% of which appear only once. This receptor was obtained from a young man who had mild COVID-19 (a few samples of this study predate the infection). Cell type and time point are not known. The chain has TRBV7-3 and TRBJ2-3; the D gene is possibly TRBD2 (5 bases). Sequencing was done on a sample of PBMCs or a T cell subset sorted from them (not recorded which). This CDR3 reads CASSLSGTAGDTQYF. Written as DNA, the CDR3 is TGTGCCAGCAGCCTCTCCGGAACGGCGGGAGATACGCAGTATTTT.